This T cell receptor beta chain is from a study of CD8 T cells in ankylosing spondylitis. Study findings and constraints: What seemed typical of ankylosing spondylitis blood was a TCR beta motif built from roughly 8 highly homologous variants.

Trimming left V 0 bases short and J 1 base short, with 12 bases between. The V gene's germline CDR1 is SGHRS and CDR2 YFSETQ. This CDR3 is built from 16 residues. This clonotype has only a few counts. The target antigen is unknown. One entry per CDR3 protein, called by TCRdb with MiXCR from the 5' RACE reads. The table records 310,000 or so distinct CDR3 sequences, roughly 20% of them present only once. This chain joins TRBV5-1 and TRBJ2-3; D is ambiguous. The sequenced material came from blood, either unsorted or a sorted T cell fraction (not recorded which). This TCR derives from a male donor with ankylosing spondylitis or in good health (not recorded which). CDR3 in amino acids: CASSLDAVVGTDTQYF. DNA for the CDR3: TGCGCCAGCAGCTTGGACGCGGTGGTGGGCACAGATACGCAGTATTTT.